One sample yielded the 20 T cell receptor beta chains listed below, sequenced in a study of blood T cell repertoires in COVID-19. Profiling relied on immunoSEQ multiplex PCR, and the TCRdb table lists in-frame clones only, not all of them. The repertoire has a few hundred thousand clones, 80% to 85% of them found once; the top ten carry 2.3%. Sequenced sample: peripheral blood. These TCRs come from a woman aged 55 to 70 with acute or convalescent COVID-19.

DNA of the CDR3: TGTGCCATCAGCGGGGACAGGGTAACTCTCGAGCAGTACTTC. Translation gives CAISGDRVTLEQYF. This sequence joins TRBV10-3 and TRBJ2-7, with 9 bases identical to TRBD1. The ends lost 6 bases at V and 6 bases at J; junction bases unmatched: 9. CDR3 length: 14 amino acids. Germline loops: CDR1 ENHRY, CDR2 SYGVKD.

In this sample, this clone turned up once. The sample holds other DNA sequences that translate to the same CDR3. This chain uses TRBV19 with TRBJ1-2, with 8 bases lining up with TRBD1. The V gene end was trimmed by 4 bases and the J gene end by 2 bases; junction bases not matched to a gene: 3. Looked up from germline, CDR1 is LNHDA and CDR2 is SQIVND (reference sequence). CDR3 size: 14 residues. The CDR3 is CASSTTGGNYGYTF. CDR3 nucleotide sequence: TGTGCCAGTAGTACTACAGGGGGAAACTATGGCTACACCTTC.

The CDR3 bases are TGTGCCAGCAGCTTACAGGGGAATGAGCAGTTCTTC. It encodes CASSLQGNEQFF. The chain has TRBV7-9 and TRBJ2-1; D may be TRBD1 (6 bases). The CDR3 loop spans 12 amino acids. Germline V CDR1 and CDR2: SEHNR, FQNEAQ (reference sequence). The ends were cut back, 2 bases at V and 7 bases at J, with 6 bases in the middle.

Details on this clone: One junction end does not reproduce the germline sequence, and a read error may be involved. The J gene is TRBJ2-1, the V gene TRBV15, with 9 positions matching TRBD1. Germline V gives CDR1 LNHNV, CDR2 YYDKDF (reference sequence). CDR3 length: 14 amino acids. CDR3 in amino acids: CATSQQGAKRSAIF. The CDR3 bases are TGTGCCACCAGCCAACAGGGGGCGAAACGGTCGGCCATCTTC.

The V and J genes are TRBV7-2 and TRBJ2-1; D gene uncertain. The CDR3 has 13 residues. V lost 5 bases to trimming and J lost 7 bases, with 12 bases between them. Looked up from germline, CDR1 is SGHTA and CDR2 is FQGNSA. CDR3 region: CASSPFGENEQFF. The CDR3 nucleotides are TGTGCCAGCAGCCCCTTCGGAGAGAATGAGCAGTTCTTC.

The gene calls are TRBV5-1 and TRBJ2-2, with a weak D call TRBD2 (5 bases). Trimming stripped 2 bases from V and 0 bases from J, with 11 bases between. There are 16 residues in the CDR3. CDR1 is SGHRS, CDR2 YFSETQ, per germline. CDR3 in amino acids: CASSLGGRTNTGELFF. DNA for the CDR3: TGCGCCAGCAGCTTAGGCGGGCGAACGAACACCGGGGAGCTGTTTTTT.

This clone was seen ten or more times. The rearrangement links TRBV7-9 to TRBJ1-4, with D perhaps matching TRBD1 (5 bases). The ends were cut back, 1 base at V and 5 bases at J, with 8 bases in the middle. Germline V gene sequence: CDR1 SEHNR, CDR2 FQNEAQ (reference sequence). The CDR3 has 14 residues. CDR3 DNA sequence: TGTGCCAGCAGCTTAGGGGGCTCGAATGAAAAACTGTTTTTT. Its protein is CASSLGGSNEKLFF.

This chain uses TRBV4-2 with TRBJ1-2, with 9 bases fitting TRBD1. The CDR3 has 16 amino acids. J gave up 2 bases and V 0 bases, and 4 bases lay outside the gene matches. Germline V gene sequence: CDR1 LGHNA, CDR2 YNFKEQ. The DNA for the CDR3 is TGTGCCAGCAGCCAAGACGCGACAGGGGGGAACTATGGCTACACCTTC. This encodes CASSQDATGGNYGYTF.

CDR3 bases: TGTGCCAGCACCCACAACAATCAGCCCCAGCATTTT. As protein: CASTHNNQPQHF. The genes are TRBV6-6 and TRBJ1-5; D gene unclear. The CDR3 has 12 residues. Germline-derived CDR1 and CDR2 are MNHNY and SVGAGI (reference sequence). With 7 bases removed from V and 3 bases from J, the gap between germline ends came to 7 bases.

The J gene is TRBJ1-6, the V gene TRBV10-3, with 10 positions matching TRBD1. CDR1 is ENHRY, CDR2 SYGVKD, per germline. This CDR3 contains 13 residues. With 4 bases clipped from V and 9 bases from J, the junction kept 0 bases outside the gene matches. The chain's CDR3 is CAISGDRGSPLHF. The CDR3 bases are TGTGCCATCAGTGGGGACAGGGGTTCACCCCTCCACTTT.

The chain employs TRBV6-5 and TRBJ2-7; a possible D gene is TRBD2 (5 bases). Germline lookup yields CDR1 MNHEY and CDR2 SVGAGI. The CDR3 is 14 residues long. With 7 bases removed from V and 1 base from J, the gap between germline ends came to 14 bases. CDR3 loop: CASTTPGSSYEQYF. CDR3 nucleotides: TGTGCCAGCACCACCCCGGGGAGTTCCTACGAGCAGTACTTC.

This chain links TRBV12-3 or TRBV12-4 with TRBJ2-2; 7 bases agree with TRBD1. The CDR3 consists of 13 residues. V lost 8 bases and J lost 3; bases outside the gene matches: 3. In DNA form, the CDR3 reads TGTGCCAGCCGCCAGGGGGACACCGGGGAGCTGTTTTTT. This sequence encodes CASRQGDTGELFF.

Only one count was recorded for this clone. The CDR3 spells CASSYSRSEAFF. The CDR3 DNA reads as TGTGCCAGCAGTTACTCGCGGAGTGAAGCTTTCTTT. The gene calls are TRBV6-2 or TRBV6-3 and TRBJ1-1; D not certain. Trimming left V 0 bases short and J 7 bases short, with 6 bases between. The germline gives CDR1 MNHEY, CDR2 SVGEGT. The CDR3 runs 12 residues.

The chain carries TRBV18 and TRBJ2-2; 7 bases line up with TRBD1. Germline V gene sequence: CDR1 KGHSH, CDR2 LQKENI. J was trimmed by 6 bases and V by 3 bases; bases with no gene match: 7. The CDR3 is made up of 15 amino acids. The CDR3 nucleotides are TGTGCCAGCTCACCCCGGACAGGTTCAGCCGGGGAGCTGTTTTTT. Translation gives CASSPRTGSAGELFF.

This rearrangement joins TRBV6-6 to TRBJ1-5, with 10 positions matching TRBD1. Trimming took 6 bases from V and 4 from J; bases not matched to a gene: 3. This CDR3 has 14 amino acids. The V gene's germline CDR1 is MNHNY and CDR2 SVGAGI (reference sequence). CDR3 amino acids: CASRGDRGNQPQHF. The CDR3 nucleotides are TGTGCCAGCAGAGGGGACAGGGGAAATCAGCCCCAGCATTTT.

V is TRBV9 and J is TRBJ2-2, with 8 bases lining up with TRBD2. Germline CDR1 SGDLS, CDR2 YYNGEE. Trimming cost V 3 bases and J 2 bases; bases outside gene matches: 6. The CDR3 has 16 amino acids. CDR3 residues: CASSARGGTNTGELFF. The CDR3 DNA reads TGTGCCAGCAGCGCTCGCGGGGGGACAAACACCGGGGAGCTGTTTTTT.

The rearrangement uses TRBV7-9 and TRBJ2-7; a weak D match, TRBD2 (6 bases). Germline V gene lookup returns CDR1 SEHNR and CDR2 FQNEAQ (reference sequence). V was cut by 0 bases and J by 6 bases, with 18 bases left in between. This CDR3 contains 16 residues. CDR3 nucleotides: TGTGCCAGCAGCTTAGCGCGGGCTAGCGACGATGGCGAGCAGTACTTC. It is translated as CASSLARASDDGEQYF.

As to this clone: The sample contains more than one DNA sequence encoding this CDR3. CDR3 sequence reads: CASSLEGASTEAFF. The DNA of the CDR3 is TGTGCCAGCAGCTTGGAAGGGGCGAGCACTGAAGCTTTCTTT. This sequence joins TRBV5-4 and TRBJ1-1, with D maybe TRBD1 (5 bases). CDR1 is SGHNT and CDR2 is YYREEE in the germline V gene (reference sequence). This CDR3 comprises 14 residues. V dropped 0 bases and J dropped 4 bases, with 10 bases sitting between them.

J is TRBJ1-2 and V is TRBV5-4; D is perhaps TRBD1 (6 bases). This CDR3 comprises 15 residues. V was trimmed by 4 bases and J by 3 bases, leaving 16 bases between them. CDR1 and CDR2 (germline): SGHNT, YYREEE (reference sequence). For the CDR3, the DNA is TGTGCCAGCAGCCCGGGGGGGGCGGTTCACTATGGCTACACCTTC. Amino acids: CASSPGGAVHYGYTF. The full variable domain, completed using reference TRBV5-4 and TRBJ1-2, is ETGVTQSPTHLIKTRGQQVTLRCSSQSGHNTVSWYQQALGQGPQFIFQYYREEENGRGNFPPRFSGLQFPNYSSELNVNALELDDSALYLCASSPGGAVHYGYTFGSGTRLTVV.

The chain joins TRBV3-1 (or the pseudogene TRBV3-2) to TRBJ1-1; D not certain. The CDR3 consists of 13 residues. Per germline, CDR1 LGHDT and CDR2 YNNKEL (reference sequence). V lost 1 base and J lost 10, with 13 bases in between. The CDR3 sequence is CASSQGLREGAFF. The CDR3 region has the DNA TGTGCCAGCAGCCAAGGGCTTCGGGAGGGAGCTTTCTTT.